This is a list of T cell receptor beta chains from one sample in a study of T cell repertoires in cytomegalovirus infection. TCRdb recomputed calls from the reads with MiXCR, one row per CDR3 protein. Here the sample spans 150,000 to 200,000 distinct CDR3 sequences, approximately 15% being singletons. Sample: PBMCs. The receptors here all came from a human donor in good health (CMV status not recorded). Some clones in this sample may be carry-over from other donors' samples. CDR3s include the opening cysteine and the closing phenylalanine or tryptophan. A D gene is named only where the DNA matches it firmly. Clone size is not always given. Where it is, it says once, few, many or a class for expanded clones.

CDR3nt: TGTGCCAGCAGCACTGGGACTCTGGCCAACGTCCTGACTTTC
CDR3aa: CASSTGTLANVLTF
d_gene: NA
v_gene: TRBV7-2
j_gene: TRBJ2-6
abundance: many

CDR3nt: TGTGCCAGCAGCTTAGGGCAGAGATCCAATCAGCCCCAGCATTTT
CDR3aa: CASSLGQRSNQPQHF
d_gene: NA
v_gene: TRBV7-2
j_gene: TRBJ1-5
abundance: many

CDR3nt: TGTGCCAGCAGTTTCCCAGGGCCCCCCTACGAGCAGTACTTC
CDR3aa: CASSFPGPPYEQYF
d_gene: NA
v_gene: TRBV28
j_gene: TRBJ2-7
abundance: NA

CDR3nt: TGTGCCAGCAGCTTAGCGCTGCGGGGGGGGTTAGTTAGCAATGAGCAGTTCTTC
CDR3aa: CASSLALRGGLVSNEQFF
d_gene: TRBD2
v_gene: TRBV7-2
j_gene: TRBJ2-1
abundance: many

CDR3nt: TGTGCCAGCAGTATACTAGCAGAGCAGTTCTTC
CDR3aa: CASSILAEQFF
d_gene: NA
v_gene: TRBV14
j_gene: TRBJ2-1
abundance: few

CDR3nt: TGTGCCACCAGCAGCTTGCAGGGCGAGCAGTACTTC
CDR3aa: CATSSLQGEQYF
d_gene: NA
v_gene: TRBV15
j_gene: TRBJ2-7
abundance: few

CDR3nt: TGTGCCAGCAGCTTAGATGACAGAAGAACTGAAGCTTTCTTT
CDR3aa: CASSLDDRRTEAFF
d_gene: NA
v_gene: TRBV7-8
j_gene: TRBJ1-1
abundance: many

CDR3nt: TGTGCCAGCAGCCATACAGGGGGTCTCGGCCCAGATACGCAGTATTTT
CDR3aa: CASSHTGGLGPDTQYF
d_gene: TRBD1
v_gene: TRBV28
j_gene: TRBJ2-3
abundance: many

CDR3nt: TGTGCCACCACTACCGGGACAGGGTTGGACGAGCAGTACTTC
CDR3aa: CATTTGTGLDEQYF
d_gene: TRBD1
v_gene: TRBV15
j_gene: TRBJ2-7
abundance: few

CDR3nt: TGTGCCAGCTTAGCGGGGGGGAATGAGCAGTTCTTC
CDR3aa: CASLAGGNEQFF
d_gene: TRBD2
v_gene: TRBV7-2
j_gene: TRBJ2-1
abundance: many

CDR3nt: TGTGCCAGCAGCCGATATAGCGGGTACGAGCAGTACTTC
CDR3aa: CASSRYSGYEQYF
d_gene: TRBD2
v_gene: TRBV27
j_gene: TRBJ2-7
abundance: few

CDR3nt: TGTGCCAGTAGTATAATTAGGGAGACCCAGTACTTC
CDR3aa: CASSIIRETQYF
d_gene: NA
v_gene: TRBV19
j_gene: TRBJ2-5
abundance: few

CDR3nt: TGCGCCAGCAGTTATAGACAGGACTCCTACGAGCAGTACTTC
CDR3aa: CASSYRQDSYEQYF
d_gene: NA
v_gene: TRBV4-1
j_gene: TRBJ2-7
abundance: many

CDR3nt: TGTGCCAGCAGCCCAACCAGAGGGGCGGGAGCTGAAGCTTTCTTT
CDR3aa: CASSPTRGAGAEAFF
d_gene: NA
v_gene: TRBV7-2
j_gene: TRBJ1-1
abundance: many